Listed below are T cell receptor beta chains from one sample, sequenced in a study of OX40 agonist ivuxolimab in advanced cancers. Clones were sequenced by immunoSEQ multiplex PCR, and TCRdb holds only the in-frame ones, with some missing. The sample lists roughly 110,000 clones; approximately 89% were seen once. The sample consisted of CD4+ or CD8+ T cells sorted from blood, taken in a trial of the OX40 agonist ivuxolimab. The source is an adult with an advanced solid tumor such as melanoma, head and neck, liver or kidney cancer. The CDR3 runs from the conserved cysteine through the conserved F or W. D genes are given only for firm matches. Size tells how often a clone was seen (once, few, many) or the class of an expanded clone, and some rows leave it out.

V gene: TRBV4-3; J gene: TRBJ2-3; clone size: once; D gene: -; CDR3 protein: CASSQEPRGTDTQYF; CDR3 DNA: TGCGCCAGCAGCCAGGAACCCAGGGGCACAGATACGCAGTATTTT
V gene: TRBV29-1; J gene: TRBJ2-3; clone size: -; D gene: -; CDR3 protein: CSVTKGTWTDTQYF; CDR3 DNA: TGCAGCGTCACGAAAGGGACATGGACAGATACGCAGTATTTT
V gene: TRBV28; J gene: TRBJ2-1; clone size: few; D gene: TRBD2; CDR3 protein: CASSLWSGGGTSGKDEQFF; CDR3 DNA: TGTGCCAGCAGTTTATGGTCGGGTGGAGGGACTAGCGGGAAGGATGAGCAGTTCTTC
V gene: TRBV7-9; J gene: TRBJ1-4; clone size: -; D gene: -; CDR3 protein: CASSLDRAGEKLFF; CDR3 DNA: TGTGCCAGCAGCTTAGACAGGGCGGGGGAAAAACTGTTTTTT
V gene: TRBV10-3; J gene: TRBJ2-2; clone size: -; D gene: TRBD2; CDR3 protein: CAISESPSGSLAGELFF; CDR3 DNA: TGTGCCATCAGTGAATCCCCTAGCGGGAGTTTAGCCGGGGAGCTGTTTTTT
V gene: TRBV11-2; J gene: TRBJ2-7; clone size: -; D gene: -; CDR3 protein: CASSLAPGTAYEQYF; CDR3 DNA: TGTGCCAGCAGCTTAGCCCCAGGGACCGCCTACGAGCAGTACTTC
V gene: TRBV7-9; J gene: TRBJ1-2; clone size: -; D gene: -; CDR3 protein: CASSLGTGHASTF; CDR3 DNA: TGTGCCAGCAGCTTAGGTACAGGCCACGCCAGCACCTTC
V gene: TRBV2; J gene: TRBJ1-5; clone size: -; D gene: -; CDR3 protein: CASSDTWRGQPQHF; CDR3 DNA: TGTGCCAGCAGTGATACCTGGCGGGGTCAGCCCCAGCATTTT
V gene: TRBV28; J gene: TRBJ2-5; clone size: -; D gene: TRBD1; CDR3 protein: CASSSDRDRGRVETQYF; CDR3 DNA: TGTGCCAGCAGTTCTGACCGGGACAGGGGGCGAGTGGAGACCCAGTACTTC
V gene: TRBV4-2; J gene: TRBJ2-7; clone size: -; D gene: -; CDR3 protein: CASSLPSYEQYF; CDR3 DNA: TGTGCCAGCAGCTTGCCCTCCTACGAGCAGTACTTC